This is a list of T cell receptor beta chains from one sample in a study of cytomegalovirus exposure and HLA in healthy donors. Profiled with immunoSEQ multiplex PCR; TCRdb holds only in-frame clones, not every one. The sample lists 65,000 to 70,000 clones, over 75% occurring once. The sequenced material came from PBMCs. These receptors came from a woman aged 30 to 39 in good health and CMV-seropositive. The CDR3 runs from the conserved cysteine through the conserved F or W.

TRBV6-1	TRBJ2-2	CASSVQNTGELFF
TRBV19	TRBJ2-4	CASSRSRGTLAKNIQYF
TRBV4-1	TRBJ2-7	CASSQVAGVSSYEQYF
TRBV27	TRBJ2-7	CASSPYTQADSYEQYF
TRBV25-1	TRBJ2-6	CASSPGQGGVRANVLTF
TRBV23-1	TRBJ1-6	CASRPDRLNSPLHF
TRBV7-2	TRBJ2-3	CASSFDRGDTQYF
TRBV10-1	TRBJ2-3	CASSDSKVAGTQYF
TRBV11-2	TRBJ2-7	CASSSPRGASRLYEQYF
TRBV6-1	TRBJ1-1	CASSGQGTGVRNTEAFF
TRBV6-1	TRBJ2-6	CASSPEASGANVLTF
TRBV6-6	TRBJ2-1	CASGRATGNEQFF
TRBV4-1	TRBJ2-2	CASSQERGGGGGPNTGELFF
TRBV5-1	TRBJ2-5	CASSLLGGETQYF
TRBV2	TRBJ2-1	CASAPLGVARSGGQFF
TRBV5-1	TRBJ1-2	CASSFQGARDYGYTF
TRBV6-5	TRBJ1-2	CASSYSGPGNQHGYTF
TRBV4-1	TRBJ1-1	CASSQGLSRYREAFF
TRBV2	TRBJ2-1	CASSDSTSGSNEQFF
TRBV30	-	CAWSGTSDASEQYF
TRBV6-1	TRBJ1-6	CASTVASDSPLHF
TRBV5-8	TRBJ2-5	CASSLRQGPQETQYF
TRBV21-1	TRBJ2-3	CASSKKRDSADTQYF
TRBV6-1	TRBJ2-5	CASSEIGGVGETQYF
TRBV10-1	TRBJ2-5	CASSEGARPQETQYF